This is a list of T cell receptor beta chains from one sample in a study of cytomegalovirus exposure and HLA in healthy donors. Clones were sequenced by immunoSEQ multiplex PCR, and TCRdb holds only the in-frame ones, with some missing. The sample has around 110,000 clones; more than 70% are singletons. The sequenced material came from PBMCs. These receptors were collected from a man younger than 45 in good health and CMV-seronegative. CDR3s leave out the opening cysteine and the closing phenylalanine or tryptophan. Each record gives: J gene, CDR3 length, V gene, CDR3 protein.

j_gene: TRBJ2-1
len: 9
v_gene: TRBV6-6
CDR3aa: ASTTDRWQF

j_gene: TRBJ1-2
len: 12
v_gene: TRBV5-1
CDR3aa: ASSLGTGFYGYT

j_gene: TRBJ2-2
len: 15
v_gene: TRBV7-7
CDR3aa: ASSPWMGTGVPGELF

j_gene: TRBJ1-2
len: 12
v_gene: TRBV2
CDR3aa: ASSERESNYGYT

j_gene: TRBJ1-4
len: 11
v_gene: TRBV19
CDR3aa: ASSIREREKLF

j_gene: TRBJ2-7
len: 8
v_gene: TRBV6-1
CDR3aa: ASDSLEQY

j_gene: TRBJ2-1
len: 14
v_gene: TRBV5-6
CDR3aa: ASSLVGTTVVNEQF

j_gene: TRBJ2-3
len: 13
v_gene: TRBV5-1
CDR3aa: ASSPLAGGADTQY

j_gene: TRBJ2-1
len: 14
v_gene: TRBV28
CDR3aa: ASSRYRLGSYNEQF

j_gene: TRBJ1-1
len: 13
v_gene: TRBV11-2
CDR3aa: ASSYDPGVWTEAF

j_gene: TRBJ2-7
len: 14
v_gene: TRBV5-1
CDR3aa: ASSSGTGEPWGEQY

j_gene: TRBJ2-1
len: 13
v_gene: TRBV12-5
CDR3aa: ASGNPGQGTDEQF

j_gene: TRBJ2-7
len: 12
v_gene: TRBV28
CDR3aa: ASKVGRVAGEQY

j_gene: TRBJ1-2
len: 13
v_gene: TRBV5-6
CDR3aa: ASSLGGQGQFGYT

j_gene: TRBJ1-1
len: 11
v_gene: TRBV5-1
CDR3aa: ASSSTANTEAF

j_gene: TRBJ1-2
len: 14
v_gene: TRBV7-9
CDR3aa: ASSYDRGHVNYGYT

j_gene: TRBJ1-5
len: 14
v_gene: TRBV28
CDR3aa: ASSQSTVRFNQPQH

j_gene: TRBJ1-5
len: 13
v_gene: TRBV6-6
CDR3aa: ASTNKGASNQPQH

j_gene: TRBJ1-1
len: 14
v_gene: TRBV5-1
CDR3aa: ASSFLAGGMNTEAF

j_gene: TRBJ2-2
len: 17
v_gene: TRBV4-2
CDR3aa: ASSHVQGSGGQNTGELF

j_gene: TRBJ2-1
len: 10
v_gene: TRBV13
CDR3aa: ASSLTAGEQF

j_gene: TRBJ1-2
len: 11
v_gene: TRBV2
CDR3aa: ASSNQGRQGYT

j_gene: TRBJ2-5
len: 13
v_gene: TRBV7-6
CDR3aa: ASRDRLAGEETQY

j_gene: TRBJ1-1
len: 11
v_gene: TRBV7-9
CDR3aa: ASSATGNTEAF

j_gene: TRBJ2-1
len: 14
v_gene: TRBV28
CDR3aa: ASPTPAGISYNEQF

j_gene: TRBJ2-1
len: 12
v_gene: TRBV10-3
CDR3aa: AISGLAGTNEQF

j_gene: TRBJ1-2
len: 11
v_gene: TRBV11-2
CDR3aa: ASSPMSGYGYT

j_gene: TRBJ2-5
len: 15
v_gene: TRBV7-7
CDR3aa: ASSLGGTSGGIETQY

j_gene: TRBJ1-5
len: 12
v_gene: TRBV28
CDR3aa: ASSPRFVDQPQH

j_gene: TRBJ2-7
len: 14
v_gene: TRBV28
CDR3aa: ASRRSYRTGSYEQY

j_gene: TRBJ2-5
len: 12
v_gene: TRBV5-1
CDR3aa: ASSLSGTGETQY

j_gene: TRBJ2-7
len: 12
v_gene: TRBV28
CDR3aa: ASNLDRPPYEQY

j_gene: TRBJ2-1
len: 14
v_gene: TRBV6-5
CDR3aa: ASSYGGGGENNEQF